The rows below give T cell receptor beta chains drawn from one sample of a study of beta chain features in type 1 diabetes. TCRdb's table, derived via immunoSEQ multiplex PCR, lists solely in-frame clones and lacks some. The sample lists some 180,000 clones, 10% to 15% occurring once. The source material was central memory CD4+ T cells from blood. The receptors were sampled from a woman aged 18-29 years in good health. The CDR3 runs from the conserved cysteine through the conserved F or W. D genes are given only for firm matches. Only part of the rows carry a size: once, few, many, or a class if the clone is expanded.

abundance	v_gene	j_gene	d_gene	CDR3nt	CDR3aa
.	TRBV9	TRBJ2-7	TRBD2	TGTGCCAGCAGCGTAGAGGCGGGGGGCGAGCAGTACTTC	CASSVEAGGEQYF
.	TRBV28	TRBJ2-1	.	TGTGCCAGCAGTTCGTCTTCGGCGGGCTCCGGCTACAATGAGCAGTTCTTC	CASSSSSAGSGYNEQFF
many	TRBV28	TRBJ2-5	.	TGTGCCAGCAGTCGGAGCCAAGAGACCCAGTACTTC	CASSRSQETQYF
many	TRBV12-1	TRBJ2-3	.	TGTGCCAGCAGCTTGACTAGCGGCACAGATACGCAGTATTTT	CASSLTSGTDTQYF
.	TRBV28	TRBJ2-5	TRBD2	TGTGCCAGCCTGACTAGCGGGAGGGCCGGAGAACAAGAGACCCAGTACTTC	CASLTSGRAGEQETQYF
few	TRBV29-1	TRBJ1-5	.	TGCAGCGTTGAATTGGGTGCGGGCAATCAGCCCCAGCATTTT	CSVELGAGNQPQHF
few	TRBV19	TRBJ2-7	.	TGTGCCAGTAGTAGAGCAGGGGAACTCTACGAGCAGTACTTC	CASSRAGELYEQYF
.	TRBV7-6	TRBJ2-2	TRBD1	TGTGCCAGCAGAGGGGACAGGGGTGACACCGGGGAGCTGTTTTTT	CASRGDRGDTGELFF
.	TRBV29-1	TRBJ1-1	TRBD1	TGCAGCGTTGAAAGGGGCACAGGGGGCTCTGAAGCTTTCTTT	CSVERGTGGSEAFF
few	TRBV10-3	TRBJ2-7	.	TGTGCCATCAGTGACGGGAGATACGAGCAGTACTTC	CAISDGRYEQYF
.	TRBV5-1	TRBJ2-1	.	TGCGCCAGCAGCGTGGTTGCGGGTTACTCCTACAATGAGCAGTTCTTC	CASSVVAGYSYNEQFF
.	TRBV4-2	TRBJ2-1	TRBD1	TGTGCCAGCAGCCAAGCAACAGGGGGAAAAGACAATGAGCAGTTCTTC	CASSQATGGKDNEQFF
many	TRBV5-1	TRBJ1-5	TRBD1	TGCGCCAGCAGCATCGGGACAGGGAATAATCAGCCCCAGCATTTT	CASSIGTGNNQPQHF
.	TRBV11-2	TRBJ2-7	TRBD1	TGTGCCAGCAGCGTCCGGGACAGGGGGTTCTACGAGCAGTACTTC	CASSVRDRGFYEQYF
.	TRBV7-8	TRBJ2-7	TRBD2	TGTGCCAGCAGCGTTAGCGGGGGTACCTACGAGCAGTACTTC	CASSVSGGTYEQYF
few	TRBV19	TRBJ1-2	TRBD1	TGTGCCAGTAATTCCGGGTTTACAGGGGACTATGGCTACACCTTC	CASNSGFTGDYGYTF
few	TRBV9	TRBJ2-2	TRBD2	TGTGCCAGCAGCCCAGCGTCTAGCGGGAGGGTCAAGGAGGGCGGGGAGCTGTTTTTT	CASSPASSGRVKEGGELFF
.	TRBV29-1	TRBJ1-1	TRBD1	TGCAGCGTGCCGCCGGGACAGGGTACTGAAGCTTTCTTT	CSVPPGQGTEAFF
.	TRBV15	TRBJ2-5	.	TGTGCCACCAGCGTGGATGGGAGTCAAGAGACCCAGTACTTC	CATSVDGSQETQYF
few	TRBV28	TRBJ1-5	.	TGTGCCAGCATGCTTAGCTCCAGGGGAGTCAATCAGCCCCAGCATTTT	CASMLSSRGVNQPQHF
.	TRBV5-6	TRBJ2-5	.	TGTGCCAGCAACCCTCAGAGGCGGGACAGCCCAAGGGAGACCCAGTACTTC	CASNPQRRDSPRETQYF